The 20 T cell receptor beta chains below all came from one sample that was sequenced in a study of T-cell reconstitution after alpha-beta-depleted transplantation in children. Library preparation (for TCRbeta) was performed with unique molecular identifiers. TCRdb reanalysed the PCR reads using MiXCR and keeps one entry per CDR3 protein. The sample consists of just under 550,000 distinct CDR3 sequences, around 17% of them appearing once. This specimen was PBMCs from the stem cell graft donor, taken from the stem cell graft. The source of these receptors is a human donor who donated a stem cell graft to a child with acute lymphoblastic leukemia.

The gene calls are TRBV4-1 and TRBJ2-1, with D possibly TRBD2 on 6 matching bases. V dropped 2 bases and J dropped 4 bases, with 12 bases sitting between them. Germline V lookup: CDR1 MGHRA, CDR2 YSYEKL. There are 15 residues in the CDR3. CDR3 DNA: TGCGCCAGCAGCCAAAGTCGGGAGTCGTACAATGAGCAGTTCTTC. Translation gives CASSQSRESYNEQFF.

The sample holds a few counts of this clonotype. Here the CDR3 reads CSVDSRLAGGNEQFF. The CDR3 DNA is TGCAGCGTTGATTCAAGACTAGCGGGAGGGAATGAGCAGTTCTTC. The gene calls are TRBV29-1 and TRBJ2-1, with 14 bases lining up with TRBD2. V was pared by 3 bases and J by 7 bases, with 5 bases of the junction left unmatched. CDR1 and CDR2 from the germline V gene are SQVTM and ANQGSEA. CDR3 size: 15 residues.

The chain links TRBV12-3 or TRBV12-4 to TRBJ2-7; TRBD2 matches 7 bases. Unmatched junction bases numbered 5, after V lost 3 bases and J lost 0 bases. The CDR3 is 15 residues long. CDR3 DNA: TGTGCCAGCAGTTTCCGGCTAGCGGCCTCCTACGAGCAGTACTTC. Residues: CASSFRLAASYEQYF.

This clonotype was counted between two and nine times. The chain couples TRBV5-1 to TRBJ2-5; tentative D call: TRBD2 (5 bases). This CDR3 has 15 residues. Germline lookup yields CDR1 SGHRS and CDR2 YFSETQ. Trimming cost V 0 bases and J 5 bases, with 14 bases left between them. The CDR3 DNA sequence: TGCGCCAGCAGCTTGGCTGCGGGCCAAAGCGAGACCCAGTACTTC. Its protein is CASSLAAGQSETQYF.

The chain couples TRBV20-1 to TRBJ2-7, with 9 bases aligning to TRBD2. Germline lookup yields CDR1 DFQATT and CDR2 SNEGSKA (reference sequence). V lost 6 bases and J lost 2; bases outside the gene matches: 2. The CDR3 covers 12 residues. The CDR3 nucleotides read TGCAGTGCGACTAGCGGAACCTACGAGCAGTACTTC. This translates into CSATSGTYEQYF.

The chain carries TRBV5-1 and TRBJ2-7, with TRBD1 matching over 9 bases. Trimming at V came to 4 bases and at J to 3 bases, leaving 2 bases not matched to a gene. The V gene's germline CDR1 is SGHRS and CDR2 YFSETQ. The CDR3 runs to 13 residues. This CDR3 is CASSGDRVYEQYF. In DNA form, the CDR3 reads TGCGCCAGCAGCGGGGACAGGGTCTACGAGCAGTACTTC.

The chain combines TRBV7-6 with TRBJ2-5, with D tentatively TRBD1 (6 bases). CDR3 length equals 15 residues. The V gene lost 1 base and the J gene lost 0 bases, with 9 bases spanning the gap. The germline V gene has CDR1 SGHVS and CDR2 FNYEAQ. The CDR3 bases are TGTGCCAGCAGCTTAGGACAGGAGCACCAAGAGACCCAGTACTTC. As protein: CASSLGQEHQETQYF.

There are a few counts of this clonotype. The chain links TRBV19 to TRBJ1-2; unclear D gene. Trimming removed 5 bases from V and 7 bases from J, with 14 bases in between. The CDR3 runs 13 residues. Germline CDR1 and CDR2: LNHDA and SQIVND (reference sequence). The CDR3 reads CASSPDPYSGYTF. In nucleotides, the CDR3 is TGTGCCAGTAGTCCGGACCCTTACAGTGGCTACACCTTC.

This clonotype was picked up one time. The chain joins TRBV7-9 to TRBJ1-4; 8 positions agree with TRBD1. Germline values: CDR1 SEHNR, CDR2 FQNEAQ (reference sequence). The length of the CDR3 is 14 residues. V trimming: 5 bases; J trimming: 5 bases; junction bases outside the gene matches: 4. The CDR3 region has the DNA TGTGCCAGCAGCGGACAGGGACCAAATGAAAAACTGTTTTTT. As protein: CASSGQGPNEKLFF.

In its sample, this clonotype was seen a few times. V and J are TRBV12-3 or TRBV12-4 and TRBJ2-2; no clear D. V gave up 7 bases and J gave up 3 bases, with 9 bases separating them. The CDR3 length is 13 residues. CDR3 protein: CASTPGHTGELFF. In DNA form, the CDR3 reads TGTGCCAGCACCCCCGGGCACACCGGGGAGCTGTTTTTT.

The chain has TRBV9 and TRBJ2-1; the D gene is possibly TRBD2 (5 bases). The CDR3 extends over 13 amino acids. Germline values: CDR1 SGDLS, CDR2 YYNGEE. The V and J ends lost 3 bases and 5 bases respectively, with 9 bases between them. The CDR3 sequence: CASSGGLNNEQFF. In nucleotides, the CDR3 is TGTGCCAGCAGCGGCGGACTTAACAATGAGCAGTTCTTC. Full variable domain (missing parts from reference TRBV9 and TRBJ2-1): DSGVTQTPKHLITATGQRVTLRCSPRSGDLSVYWYQQSLDQGLQFLIQYYNGEERAKGNILERFSAQQFPDLHSELNLSSLELGDSALYFCASSGGLNNEQFFGPGTRLTVL.

Written as DNA, the CDR3 is TGTGCCACCAGTGAGCGCGGACTAGCGGGAGGGCCTCGGATTCAGTACTTC. Protein sequence: CATSERGLAGGPRIQYF. The chain has TRBV24-1 and TRBJ2-4, with 15 nucleotides matching TRBD2. This CDR3 comprises 17 residues. Per the germline V gene, CDR1 is KGHDR and CDR2 is SFDVKD. After removal of 4 bases from V and 10 bases from J, the junction contained 10 bases not matched to a gene.

The genes are TRBV12-3 or TRBV12-4 and TRBJ2-1; weak D call: TRBD1 (5 bases). The V end lost 3 bases, the J end lost 7 bases, and 19 bases lay between the germline ends. This CDR3 comprises 16 residues. The CDR3, as DNA: TGTGCCAGCAGTTTCATCCAGGCAGGACCAGGGAATGAGCAGTTCTTC. The encoded protein is CASSFIQAGPGNEQFF.

The chain recombines TRBV18 with TRBJ2-1; D may match TRBD1 or TRBD2 (5 bases each). The V gene's germline CDR1 is KGHSH and CDR2 LQKENI. The CDR3 loop spans 14 amino acids. Trimming removed 4 bases from V and 4 bases from J, with 11 bases in between. The CDR3 DNA reads TGTGCCAGCTCACGCACGGGGCCATACAATGAGCAGTTCTTC. It is translated as CASSRTGPYNEQFF. The full variable domain, rest sourced from reference TRBV18 and TRBJ2-1, is NAGVMQNPRHLVRRRGQEARLRCSPMKGHSHVYWYRQLPEEGLKFMVYLQKENIIDESGMPKERFSAEFPKEGPSILRIQQVVRGDSAAYFCASSRTGPYNEQFFGPGTRLTVL.

This clonotype has a handful of counts. The chain uses TRBV20-1 and TRBJ2-1; the D is unclear. V gave up 0 bases and J gave up 4 bases, with 7 bases separating them. The CDR3 has 13 amino acids. Germline V gene lookup returns CDR1 DFQATT and CDR2 SNEGSKA (reference sequence). The CDR3 nucleotides are TGCAGTGCTAGAGATATCTGGTACAATGAGCAGTTCTTC. Translated, it gives CSARDIWYNEQFF.

The genes are TRBV6-5 and TRBJ2-5, with 7 bases identical to TRBD2. CDR1 and CDR2 (germline): MNHEY, SVGAGI. This CDR3 has 17 residues. Unmatched junction bases numbered 12, after V lost 0 bases and J lost 5 bases. Here the CDR3 reads CASSYSVGGGPWETQYF. DNA for the CDR3: TGTGCCAGCAGTTACTCCGTTGGGGGAGGGCCTTGGGAGACCCAGTACTTC.

The CDR3 region is CASSSRLDPQPYEQYF. DNA for the CDR3: TGTGCCAGCAGCTCCCGCCTGGACCCGCAACCCTACGAGCAGTACTTC. The chain employs TRBV11-2 and TRBJ2-7; D is uncertain. Between the trimmed V and J ends, which lost 4 bases and 2 bases, there was a span of 18 bases. The CDR3 extends over 16 amino acids. From germline, CDR1 is SGHAT and CDR2 FQNNGV.

In its sample, this clonotype was seen many times. The rearrangement links TRBV3-1 to TRBJ1-2, with unresolved D. CDR1 LGHDT and CDR2 YNNKEL come from the germline V gene (reference sequence). This CDR3 comprises 12 residues. V was trimmed by 3 bases and J by 5 bases, leaving 7 bases between them. CDR3 nucleotides: TGTGCCAGCAGCCAGGTTCCTTATGGCTACACCTTC. It specifies CASSQVPYGYTF.

This clonotype came up many times. The V gene is TRBV12-3 or TRBV12-4, the J gene TRBJ2-7, with unresolved D. The V and J ends lost 6 bases and 3 bases respectively, with 9 bases between them. The CDR3 length is 12 residues. The CDR3, as DNA: TGTGCCAGCAGCCCCCGAGACTACGAGCAGTACTTC. It specifies CASSPRDYEQYF.

Turning to this clonotype: This may arise from a read error, as a much more abundant clone is one base away. The genes are TRBV10-3 and TRBJ2-1; D is uncertain. The germline V gene has CDR1 ENHRY and CDR2 SYGVKD. The ends were cut back, 4 bases at V and 2 bases at J, with 0 bases in the middle. The CDR3 sequence is 11 residues long. The CDR3 loop is CAISAYNEQFF. The CDR3 DNA reads TGTGCCATCAGTGCCTACAATGAGCAGTTCTTC.